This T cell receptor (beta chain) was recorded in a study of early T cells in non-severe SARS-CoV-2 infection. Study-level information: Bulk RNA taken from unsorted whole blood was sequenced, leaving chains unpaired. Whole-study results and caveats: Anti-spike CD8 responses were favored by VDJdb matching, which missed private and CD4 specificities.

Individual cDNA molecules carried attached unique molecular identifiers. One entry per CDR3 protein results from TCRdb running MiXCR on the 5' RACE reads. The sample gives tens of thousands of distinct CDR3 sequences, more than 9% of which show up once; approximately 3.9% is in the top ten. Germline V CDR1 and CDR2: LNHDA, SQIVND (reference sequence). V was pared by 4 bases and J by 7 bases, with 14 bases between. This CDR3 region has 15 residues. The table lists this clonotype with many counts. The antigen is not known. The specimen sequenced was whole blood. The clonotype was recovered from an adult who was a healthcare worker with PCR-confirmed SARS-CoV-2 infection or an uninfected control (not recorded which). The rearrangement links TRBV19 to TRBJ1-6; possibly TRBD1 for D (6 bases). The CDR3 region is CASSTLWTDNSPLHF. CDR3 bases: TGTGCCAGTAGTACCCTATGGACAGACAATTCACCCCTCCACTTT.